The present T cell receptor beta chain was sequenced within a study of T cell responses to AZD1222 COVID-19 vaccine. Study-wide results and limits: White British ancestry dominated among donors, who included more females, and clonal diversity was possibly underestimated. Dominant at 160-218 and 743-854, vaccine-associated CD4 TCRs also spanned spike. With two AZD1222 doses given, Spike-specific TCR breadth and depth both rose.

Germline loops: CDR1 SGHKS, CDR2 YYEKEE (reference sequence). CDR3 length equals 16 residues. Trimming took 0 bases from V and 5 from J; bases not matched to a gene: 7. Concerning this clone itself: Its antigen is still unknown.

This table comes from immunoSEQ multiplex PCR, and its TCRdb copy is limited to in-frame clones, with some not included. Seen here are some 160,000 clones, approximately 90% observed once, and the top ten hold 4% to 5.5%. V is TRBV5-5 and J is TRBJ1-1; 10 bases are shared with TRBD1. This TCR was recovered from an adult in good health. Material: peripheral blood, obtained on day 0 of AZD1222 vaccination. CDR3 residues: CASSLVSTGGVTEAFF. The CDR3 DNA reads TGTGCCAGCAGCTTGGTTTCGACAGGGGGCGTGACTGAAGCTTTCTTT.